This TCR beta chain appears in the sequencing data of a study of cytomegalovirus exposure and HLA in healthy donors. A word on this clone: The antigen is not known.

In germline, CDR1 is MRHNA, CDR2 SNTAGT. The CDR3 is 15 amino acids. Trimming removed 3 bases from V and 5 bases from J, with 14 bases in between. Findings of the study overall: There were some public TCRs occurring in many donors, but most TCR sequences were rare.

Assay: immunoSEQ multiplex PCR; the TCRdb copy retains only in-frame clones and omits some. The data contain about 330,000 clones, about nine tenths of them seen just once; the ten biggest clones take up around 0.84%. The rearrangement joins TRBV6-4 to TRBJ2-1; a weak D match, TRBD2 (6 bases). The material sequenced was PBMCs. This TCR was sampled from a woman in her late teens or twenties in good health and CMV-seronegative. In DNA form, the CDR3 reads TGTGCCAGCAGTGAAGAGGCTAGCGCAAACAATGAGCAGTTCTTC. Protein sequence: CASSEEASANNEQFF.